Presented here are 22 T cell receptor beta chains from one specimen sequenced in a study of cytomegalovirus exposure and HLA in healthy donors. Profiled with immunoSEQ multiplex PCR; TCRdb holds only in-frame clones, not every one. The repertoire consists of around 200,000 clones, with approximately 78% occurring once and the leading ten covering 1% to 1.5%. Sequencing used PBMCs. The receptor set was obtained from a woman aged 25 to 39 in good health and CMV-seronegative.

The chain couples TRBV29-1 to TRBJ2-7; the match to TRBD1 covers 7 bases. V was clipped by 4 bases and J by 6 bases; unmatched bases: 15. In germline, CDR1 is SQVTM, CDR2 ANQGSEA. The CDR3 is 15 amino acids. The CDR3 region has the DNA TGCAGCGTTGGTTCAGGGGGAATTATACGTGGCGAGCAGTACTTC. Its translation: CSVGSGGIIRGEQYF.

Only one count was recorded for this clone. The J gene is TRBJ1-5, the V gene TRBV5-4; no definite D call. V was clipped by 0 bases and J by 5 bases, with 6 bases between them. The CDR3 contains 13 residues. Germline assignment: CDR1 SGHNT and CDR2 YYREEE (reference sequence). The CDR3 reads CASSLGGDQPQHF. The DNA of the CDR3 is TGTGCCAGCAGCTTGGGAGGAGATCAGCCCCAGCATTTT.

The chain links TRBV5-1 to TRBJ2-2, with 7 bases fitting TRBD1. The CDR3 covers 17 residues. Losses at the gene ends were 2 bases for V and 0 bases for J; bases not matched to a gene: 7. Germline V gene sequence: CDR1 SGHRS, CDR2 YFSETQ. CDR3 protein: CASSLQGSMANTGELFF. For the CDR3, the DNA is TGCGCCAGCAGCTTACAGGGGAGTATGGCGAACACCGGGGAGCTGTTTTTT.

The V gene is TRBV18, the J gene TRBJ2-7, with 8 positions matching TRBD1. V was clipped by 0 bases and J by 5 bases; unmatched bases: 3. The CDR3 sequence is 14 residues long. Germline CDR1 KGHSH, CDR2 LQKENI. CDR3 sequence (DNA): TGTGCCAGCTCACCACCCGGACAGGGAAACGAGCAGTACTTC. Its translation: CASSPPGQGNEQYF.

The chain has TRBV2 and TRBJ1-3; D not resolved. Per germline, CDR1 SNHLY and CDR2 FYNNEI. The CDR3 contains 17 residues. The V end was cut by 0 bases, the J end by 0 bases, with 12 bases between. The CDR3 reads CASSEAPQLSSGNTIYF. CDR3 nucleotide sequence: TGTGCCAGCAGTGAAGCCCCCCAGTTGTCCTCTGGAAACACCATATATTTT.

This rearrangement joins TRBV27 to TRBJ2-2; no reliable D call. Trimming pared 5 bases from V and 5 bases from J, leaving 6 bases between. This CDR3 is built from 12 residues. Germline V CDR1 and CDR2: MNHEY, SMNVEV (reference sequence). CDR3 region: CASSPQTGELFF. The CDR3 region has the DNA TGTGCCAGCAGTCCCCAAACCGGGGAGCTGTTTTTT.

The chain combines TRBV11-2 with TRBJ1-2; weak D call: TRBD1 (6 bases). Looked up from germline, CDR1 is SGHAT and CDR2 is FQNNGV. V was clipped by 5 bases and J by 8 bases, with 9 bases between them. There are 11 residues in the CDR3. CDR3: CASSNRVGYTF. The DNA of the CDR3 is TGTGCCAGCAGCAACAGGGTCGGCTACACCTTC. Based on the CDR3 plus reference TRBV11-2 and TRBJ1-2, the full variable domain is EAGVAQSPRYKIIEKRQSVAFWCNPISGHATLYWYQQILGQGPKLLIQFQNNGVVDDSQLPKDRFSAERLKGVDSTLKIQPAKLEDSAVYLCASSNRVGYTFGSGTRLTVV.

This clone was counted once. This chain joins TRBV6-4 and TRBJ1-2; D remains unclear. Trimming removed 3 bases at V and 7 bases at J, with 15 bases between. The CDR3 runs to 14 residues. Germline lookup yields CDR1 MRHNA and CDR2 SNTAGT. The CDR3 region has the DNA TGTGCCAGCAGTGAAATGGTTGGAGTGGGTGGCTACACCTTC. This gives the protein CASSEMVGVGGYTF.

This chain links TRBV12-2 with TRBJ2-3; TRBD1 is the table's D call and was not checked against the DNA. TRBV12-2 is termed a pseudogene. CDR3 length: 16 residues. CDR3 DNA: TGTGCAAGTCGCTTATGCCCCGACAGGGCTGCAGATACGCAGTATTTT. Amino acids: CASRLCPDRAADTQYF.

The V call is TRBV5-4, the J call TRBJ1-1; 9 positions match TRBD1. With V trimmed by 4 bases and J by 9 bases, 16 bases remained unmatched. Germline values: CDR1 SGHNT, CDR2 YYREEE (reference sequence). The CDR3 is 16 residues long. The CDR3 sequence: CASSPTPRDRDAKAFF. The CDR3 coding sequence is TGTGCCAGCAGCCCCACCCCAAGGGACAGGGATGCGAAAGCTTTCTTT.

The chain has TRBV6-4 and TRBJ2-2, with D hard to call. The CDR3 is 17 residues long. Germline V gene lookup returns CDR1 MRHNA and CDR2 SNTAGT. V was cut by 5 bases and J by 6 bases, with 22 bases left in between. The CDR3: CASSPRGLGGSAGELFF. The CDR3 nucleotides read TGTGCCAGCAGTCCCCGAGGATTAGGTGGATCAGCCGGGGAGCTGTTTTTT.

The V and J genes are TRBV4-2 and TRBJ2-1, with 10 nucleotides matching TRBD2. In germline, CDR1 is LGHNA, CDR2 YNFKEQ. The CDR3 sequence is 18 residues long. The V gene end was trimmed by 0 bases and the J gene end by 5 bases; junction bases not matched to a gene: 10. The CDR3 reads CASSQERAGGPGNNEQFF. In DNA form, the CDR3 reads TGTGCCAGCAGCCAAGAAAGAGCGGGGGGGCCGGGAAACAATGAGCAGTTCTTC.

The chain employs TRBV4-2 and TRBJ1-1; the D gene is possibly TRBD1 (6 bases). CDR3 size: 18 residues. Germline V gene lookup returns CDR1 LGHNA and CDR2 YNFKEQ. V was clipped by 3 bases and J by 2 bases, with 22 bases between them. The CDR3 reads CASSQTGGGGLVNTEAFF. The DNA for the CDR3 is TGTGCCAGCAGCCAGACAGGAGGGGGGGGGTTGGTAAACACTGAAGCTTTCTTT.

The chain uses TRBV5-1 and TRBJ1-4, with a possible D match to TRBD1 (5 bases). The germline CDR1 and CDR2 sequences are SGHRS and YFSETQ. The length of the CDR3 is 14 residues. V was clipped by 0 bases and J by 8 bases, with 11 bases between them. CDR3 amino acids: CASSLGSRGEKLFF. The CDR3 DNA follows: TGCGCCAGCAGCTTGGGGAGTCGGGGGGAAAAACTGTTTTTT. The variable domain in full, with the rest retrieved from reference TRBV5-1 and TRBJ1-4, is KAGVTQTPRYLIKTRGQQVTLSCSPISGHRSVSWYQQTPGQGLQFLFEYFSETQRNKGNFPGRFSGRQFSNSRSEMNVSTLELGDSALYLCASSLGSRGEKLFFGSGTQLSVL.

The CDR3 DNA reads TGTGCCAGCACCTTGTGGGCAGGGGACCCGTACGAGCAGTACTTC. This gives the protein CASTLWAGDPYEQYF. This chain joins TRBV11-2 and TRBJ2-7; possibly TRBD1 for D (6 bases). Germline CDR1 is SGHAT and CDR2 is FQNNGV. This CDR3 is 15 amino acids long. V lost 7 bases and J lost 4, with 20 bases in between.

This chain connects TRBV27 to TRBJ1-1; D remains unclear. Between the trimmed V and J ends, which lost 6 bases and 3 bases, there was a span of 14 bases. CDR1 and CDR2 from the germline V gene are MNHEY and SMNVEV (reference sequence). The CDR3 covers 14 residues. The CDR3 DNA reads as TGTGCCAGCAGCCCAAACCGGGGTGACACTGAAGCTTTCTTT. The encoded protein is CASSPNRGDTEAFF.

This sequence joins TRBV29-1 and TRBJ1-1; D uncertain. CDR1 and CDR2 from the germline V gene are SQVTM and ANQGSEA. The V end was cut by 2 bases, the J end by 4 bases, with 8 bases between. The CDR3 runs 12 residues. CDR3 sequence (DNA): TGCAGCGTTGAACAGGCGGGCACTGAAGCTTTCTTT. Its translation: CSVEQAGTEAFF.

This chain connects TRBV7-8 to TRBJ2-1; 8 positions agree with TRBD2. Germline V CDR1 and CDR2: SGHVS, FQNEAQ. Trimming removed 1 base from V and 4 bases from J; junction bases left unmatched: 18. This CDR3 has 20 residues. CDR3 amino acids: CASSLGSPFSGAVRYNEQFF. CDR3 bases: TGTGCCAGCAGCTTAGGCTCTCCTTTTAGCGGGGCGGTCCGATACAATGAGCAGTTCTTC.

This sequence joins TRBV5-5 and TRBJ2-5, with D maybe TRBD1 (5 bases). Germline V gene data show CDR1 as SGHKS and CDR2 as YYEKEE (reference sequence). This CDR3 has 12 amino acids. The germline V and J ends were trimmed by 3 bases and 5 bases, with 8 bases remaining between them. The CDR3 sequence is CASSSPGETQYF. DNA of the CDR3: TGTGCCAGCAGCTCCCCAGGGGAGACCCAGTACTTC. The whole variable domain, remainder taken from reference TRBV5-5 and TRBJ2-5, is DAGVTQSPTHLIKTRGQQVTLRCSPISGHKSVSWYQQVLGQGPQFIFQYYEKEERGRGNFPDRFSARQFPNYSSELNVNALLLGDSALYLCASSSPGETQYFGPGTRLLVL.

This clone was seen a handful of times. The CDR3 coding sequence is TGTGCCAGCAGTTCGGAGGGTCGGAGTCAGCCCCAGCATTTT. Translated: CASSSEGRSQPQHF. The chain carries TRBV5-6 and TRBJ1-5; no definite D call. The germline V and J ends were trimmed by 5 bases and 6 bases, with 15 bases remaining between them. The CDR3 runs to 14 residues. CDR1 SGHDT and CDR2 YYEEEE come from the germline V gene.

V gene TRBV6-5 combines with J gene TRBJ2-5; no clear D. CDR3 length: 12 amino acids. CDR1 is MNHEY and CDR2 is SVGAGI in the germline V gene. Trimming removed 6 bases from V and 3 bases from J, with 8 bases in between. The CDR3 sequence is CASSPTEETQYF. CDR3 DNA sequence: TGTGCCAGCAGCCCCACAGAAGAGACCCAGTACTTC.

The chain carries TRBV6-1 and TRBJ2-1; TRBD2 matches 10 bases. The V and J ends lost 3 bases and 9 bases, in that order; junction bases with no gene match: 8. This CDR3 spans 15 amino acids. Germline V gives CDR1 MNHNS, CDR2 SASEGT. The CDR3 DNA follows: TGTGCCAGCAGTGACTTAGCGGGAGGACTCGTTGAGCAGTTCTTC. This gives the protein CASSDLAGGLVEQFF.